Listed below are T cell receptor beta chains from one sample, sequenced in a study of T cells expressing NK-cell markers. Each CDR3 protein gets one entry in TCRdb, which reprocessed the 5' RACE reads and gives no DNA. The table for this sample gives around 550,000 distinct CDR3 sequences. The sequencing sample was made of blood T cells: a sorted CD56 or NKG2C T cell subset, CD4+ or CD8+ T cells, or bulk PBMC T cells (not recorded which). These receptors came from a man aged 18 to 29 in good health. CDR3s include the opening cysteine and the closing phenylalanine or tryptophan.

j_gene: TRBJ1-3
v_gene: TRBV29-1
CDR3aa: CSVKGSWDYSGNTIYF

j_gene: TRBJ2-1
v_gene: TRBV20-1
CDR3aa: CSARDTGLAGFREQFF

j_gene: TRBJ1-5
v_gene: TRBV11-1
CDR3aa: CASSNNALRGTRGNQPQHF

j_gene: TRBJ2-2
v_gene: TRBV12-3/TRBV12-4
CDR3aa: CASSPLRDTGELFF

j_gene: TRBJ2-5
v_gene: TRBV12-5
CDR3aa: CASGSGTGGGRGETQYF

j_gene: TRBJ1-3
v_gene: TRBV7-2
CDR3aa: CASSPWGSGNTIYF

j_gene: TRBJ2-1
v_gene: TRBV15
CDR3aa: CATSRPMGQIYNEQFF

j_gene: TRBJ2-2
v_gene: TRBV7-9
CDR3aa: CASSLARALTGWELFF

j_gene: TRBJ1-4
v_gene: TRBV4-3
CDR3aa: CASSQDSQGDEKLFF

j_gene: TRBJ2-1
v_gene: TRBV14
CDR3aa: CASSQIGTSGKTFNEQFF

j_gene: TRBJ1-3
v_gene: TRBV12-3/TRBV12-4
CDR3aa: CASSLNAEFIRNTIYF

j_gene: TRBJ1-1
v_gene: TRBV11-2
CDR3aa: CASSLEASPFAEAFF

j_gene: TRBJ2-3
v_gene: TRBV18
CDR3aa: CASSPGLALTDTQYF

j_gene: TRBJ2-3
v_gene: TRBV6-5
CDR3aa: CASSSFGGRDLLGTQYF

j_gene: TRBJ1-2
v_gene: TRBV20-1
CDR3aa: CSARDQGNYGYTF

j_gene: TRBJ2-1
v_gene: TRBV5-1
CDR3aa: CASSLAPPGRYNEQFF

j_gene: TRBJ1-1
v_gene: TRBV7-8
CDR3aa: CASSQFLRDSEAFF

j_gene: TRBJ2-3
v_gene: TRBV15
CDR3aa: CATSRDRMASGRVAPDTQYF

j_gene: TRBJ2-1
v_gene: TRBV14
CDR3aa: CASSHRRLAGGNEQFF

j_gene: TRBJ1-1
v_gene: TRBV9
CDR3aa: CASSAQSRGVTEAFF

j_gene: TRBJ1-1
v_gene: TRBV5-5
CDR3aa: CASSRNDRTEAFF

j_gene: TRBJ2-7
v_gene: TRBV29-1
CDR3aa: CSVRAFGQVGYEQYF

j_gene: TRBJ1-1
v_gene: TRBV4-1
CDR3aa: CASSQDSGNMNTEAFF

j_gene: TRBJ2-1
v_gene: TRBV5-1
CDR3aa: CASSLHLRDEQFF

j_gene: TRBJ1-1
v_gene: TRBV6-2/TRBV6-3
CDR3aa: CASTELIGVGAFF

j_gene: TRBJ2-3
v_gene: TRBV27
CDR3aa: CASRYGAGDVSDTQYF

j_gene: TRBJ2-7
v_gene: TRBV20-1
CDR3aa: CSARELAGETYEQYF

j_gene: TRBJ2-3
v_gene: TRBV24-1
CDR3aa: CATSDPQIGSDTQYF

j_gene: TRBJ2-1
v_gene: TRBV11-3
CDR3aa: CASSPGGQGINEQFF

j_gene: TRBJ2-7
v_gene: TRBV7-2
CDR3aa: CASSPQASEPAYEQYF

j_gene: TRBJ2-1
v_gene: TRBV6-1
CDR3aa: CASSEAGGRVDEQFF

j_gene: TRBJ2-3
v_gene: TRBV12-3/TRBV12-4
CDR3aa: CASSRRGGTDTQYF

j_gene: TRBJ2-7
v_gene: TRBV29-1
CDR3aa: CSVEGQGARREQYF

j_gene: TRBJ1-1
v_gene: TRBV29-1
CDR3aa: CSVVSWGRMNTEAFF

j_gene: TRBJ2-7
v_gene: TRBV20-1
CDR3aa: CSARLAGADEQYF

j_gene: TRBJ1-2
v_gene: TRBV7-2
CDR3aa: CASSLAREWGYGYTF

j_gene: TRBJ1-3
v_gene: TRBV11-1
CDR3aa: CASSYAKPGRTPGNTIYF

j_gene: TRBJ2-2
v_gene: TRBV28
CDR3aa: CASKGTDVAGELFF

j_gene: TRBJ1-5
v_gene: TRBV12-5
CDR3aa: CASGLGRENQPQHF

j_gene: TRBJ2-3
v_gene: TRBV6-1
CDR3aa: CASTDSPAGGLGTQYF

j_gene: TRBJ2-1
v_gene: TRBV5-1
CDR3aa: CASSFRDPLNEQFF

j_gene: TRBJ2-1
v_gene: TRBV5-6
CDR3aa: CASSLWFQEVGNEQFF

j_gene: TRBJ2-1
v_gene: TRBV7-2
CDR3aa: CASSRDSFAYNEQFF